Each of the 3 T cell receptor beta chains below was sequenced from the same sample in a study of shared clonotypes between healthy human individuals. Method: immunoSEQ multiplex PCR; TCRdb's copy keeps in-frame clones and lacks some. The data hold some 1,100,000 clones, with around 82% observed a single time. Source material: memory CD4+ T cells from PBMCs. The subset was: CD45RA-negative fraction. The receptor source for this set is a man between 18 and 29 years old in good health. Some clones in this sample may be carry-over from other donors' samples.

This clone turned up a few times. Other DNA sequences in the same sample also yield this CDR3. V is TRBV7-8 and J is TRBJ1-2, with TRBD1 matching over 9 bases. V lost 5 bases, J lost 3 bases, and 7 bases stayed unmatched. This CDR3 is 15 amino acids long. The germline CDR1 and CDR2 sequences are SGHVS and FQNEAQ. In nucleotides, the CDR3 is TGTGCCAGCAGCCCATGGGACAGGGCCGACTATGGCTACACCTTC. Residues: CASSPWDRADYGYTF.

The rearrangement links TRBV6-5 to TRBJ2-1; TRBD2 matches 9 bases. V trimming: 5 bases; J trimming: 4 bases; junction bases outside the gene matches: 6. The germline V gene has CDR1 MNHEY and CDR2 SVGAGI. The CDR3 runs to 15 residues. CDR3: CASSVVAGAYNEQFF. DNA of the CDR3: TGTGCCAGCAGTGTCGTAGCGGGGGCTTACAATGAGCAGTTCTTC.

V gene TRBV2 combines with J gene TRBJ1-5; D remains unclear. Between the trimmed V and J ends, which lost 8 bases and 4 bases, there was a span of 12 bases. The germline V gene has CDR1 SNHLY and CDR2 FYNNEI. The CDR3 extends over 13 amino acids. The CDR3 DNA sequence: TGTGCCAGCGCTGGAGGGCCAAATCAGCCCCAGCATTTT. Translation: CASAGGPNQPQHF.